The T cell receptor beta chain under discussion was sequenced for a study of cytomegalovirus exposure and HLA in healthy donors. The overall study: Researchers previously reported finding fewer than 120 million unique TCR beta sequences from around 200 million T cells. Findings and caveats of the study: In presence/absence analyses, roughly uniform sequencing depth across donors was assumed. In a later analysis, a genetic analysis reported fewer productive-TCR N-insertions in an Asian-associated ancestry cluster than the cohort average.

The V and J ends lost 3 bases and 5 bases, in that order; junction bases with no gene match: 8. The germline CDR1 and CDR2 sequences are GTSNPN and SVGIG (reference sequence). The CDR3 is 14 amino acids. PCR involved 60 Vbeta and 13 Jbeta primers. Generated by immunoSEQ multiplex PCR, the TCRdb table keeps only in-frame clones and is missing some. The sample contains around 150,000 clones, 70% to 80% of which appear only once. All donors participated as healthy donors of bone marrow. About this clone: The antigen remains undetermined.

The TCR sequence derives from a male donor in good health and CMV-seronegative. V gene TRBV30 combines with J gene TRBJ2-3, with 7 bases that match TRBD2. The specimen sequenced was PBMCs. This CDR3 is CAWRESGAQDTQYF. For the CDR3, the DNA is TGTGCCTGGAGGGAAAGCGGGGCGCAAGATACGCAGTATTTT.